The 24 T cell receptor beta chains below all came from one sample that was sequenced in a study of immune evolution from preneoplasia to lung adenocarcinoma. The repertoire was sequenced with immunoSEQ multiplex PCR; TCRdb's copy has only in-frame clones and lacks some. The data hold around 3,500 clones, with 75% observed a single time. Sample: FFPE lung adenocarcinoma in situ tissue. The receptor set was obtained from a person aged 60 to 85 with lung adenocarcinoma.

The chain uses TRBV19 and TRBJ1-1, with D maybe TRBD1 (5 bases). V lost 7 bases and J lost 1, with 19 bases in between. Germline-derived CDR1 and CDR2 are LNHDA and SQIVND (reference sequence). This CDR3 region has 16 residues. The CDR3 spells CASKGSGRMPNTEAFF. The CDR3 bases are TGTGCCAGTAAAGGTTCGGGACGGATGCCGAACACTGAAGCTTTCTTT.

The chain carries TRBV7-8 and TRBJ1-5; perhaps TRBD1 as D (5 bases). CDR3 size: 18 residues. Per the germline V gene, CDR1 is SGHVS and CDR2 is FQNEAQ. Trimming pared 2 bases from V and 0 bases from J, leaving 17 bases between. CDR3 in amino acids: CASSLFRATGGSNQPQHF. The CDR3 DNA follows: TGTGCCAGCAGCTTATTTCGGGCCACGGGGGGTAGCAATCAGCCCCAGCATTTT.

The rearrangement links TRBV6-5 to TRBJ1-1; D not resolved. The CDR3 length is 13 residues. CDR1 is MNHEY, CDR2 SVGAGI, per germline. V lost 5 bases and J lost 3, with 10 bases in between. The DNA for the CDR3 is TGTGCCAGCAGTCGAAACAGCTACACTGAAGCTTTCTTT. Protein: CASSRNSYTEAFF.

This clone came up once. The rearrangement joins TRBV19 to TRBJ2-1, with 8 positions matching TRBD2. The V gene end was trimmed by 5 bases and the J gene end by 3 bases; junction bases not matched to a gene: 9. Germline loops: CDR1 LNHDA, CDR2 SQIVND (reference sequence). This CDR3 comprises 16 residues. The CDR3 spells CASSPSGGPFYNEQFF. In DNA, the CDR3 is TGTGCCAGTAGTCCGAGCGGGGGCCCATTCTACAATGAGCAGTTCTTC.

The chain has TRBV15 and TRBJ2-1, with TRBD1 as a possible D gene (6 bases). This CDR3 comprises 16 residues. Trimming shortened V by 0 bases and J by 6 bases, and 15 bases separated the two germline ends. Germline values: CDR1 LNHNV, CDR2 YYDKDF (reference sequence). In nucleotides, the CDR3 is TGTGCCACCAGCAGAGATGTGGGGGCAGATCGCAATGAGCAGTTCTTC. This translates into CATSRDVGADRNEQFF.

This clone has more than one count but fewer than ten. This rearrangement joins TRBV7-9 to TRBJ2-1; D unclear. Trimming shortened V by 3 bases and J by 10 bases, and 7 bases separated the two germline ends. Looked up from germline, CDR1 is SEHNR and CDR2 is FQNEAQ (reference sequence). The CDR3 is 11 residues long. The CDR3 sequence is CASSFLGEQFF. CDR3 nucleotide sequence: TGTGCCAGCAGCTTCTTAGGCGAGCAGTTCTTC.

This clone was seen a handful of times. V usage is TRBV4-2 and J usage is TRBJ2-3; the D gene is possibly TRBD1 (6 bases). From germline, CDR1 is LGHNA and CDR2 YNFKEQ. V was shortened by 8 bases and J by 1 base, with 13 bases between the two germline ends. The CDR3 spans 14 residues. CDR3 nucleotides: TGTGCCAGCTCGAGGGGGTACGGCACAGATACGCAGTATTTT. Protein sequence: CASSRGYGTDTQYF.

The chain links TRBV27 to TRBJ1-3; 10 bases fit TRBD1. The CDR3 has 15 amino acids. Germline CDR1 reads MNHEY; CDR2 reads SMNVEV (reference sequence). Trimming at V came to 6 bases and at J to 4 bases, leaving 6 bases not matched to a gene. In DNA, the CDR3 is TGTGCCAGCAGCCCAGGGACAGGGGTAGGAAACACCATATATTTT. Its protein product is CASSPGTGVGNTIYF.

V gene TRBV29-1 combines with J gene TRBJ2-7; 7 bases agree with TRBD1. Germline V gene data show CDR1 as SQVTM and CDR2 as ANQGSEA. The CDR3 consists of 14 residues. V shed 6 bases, J shed 2 bases, and the junction held 10 bases outside the gene matches. CDR3 in amino acids: CSVQGRDSPYEQYF. The CDR3 DNA follows: TGCAGCGTCCAGGGTCGGGACAGCCCCTACGAGCAGTACTTC.

The sample holds a few counts of this clone. CDR3 DNA sequence: TGTGCCAGCAGCCGGCGGGCGGGGAGTGGGGCCAACGTCCTGACTTTC. Translated: CASSRRAGSGANVLTF. V is TRBV5-4 and J is TRBJ2-6, with D possibly matching TRBD2 (6 bases). The CDR3 runs to 16 residues. The germline V and J ends were trimmed by 4 bases and 3 bases, with 14 bases remaining between them. The germline V gene has CDR1 SGHNT and CDR2 YYREEE (reference sequence).

The chain carries TRBV21-1 and TRBJ2-2. TRBV21-1 is a pseudogene segment. The CDR3 runs to 13 residues. Here the CDR3 DNA reads TGTGCCAGCAGCAGGGGAAACACCGGGGAGCTGTTTTTT. Translating gives CASSRGNTGELFF.

This clone has just one count. The chain has TRBV4-1 and TRBJ1-4; 9 positions agree with TRBD1. V was clipped by 2 bases and J by 7 bases; unmatched bases: 14. Germline values: CDR1 MGHRA, CDR2 YSYEKL. CDR3 size: 18 residues. CDR3 residues: CASSQPPGQGVGSEKLFF. For the CDR3, the DNA is TGCGCCAGCAGCCAACCGCCGGGACAGGGCGTGGGGAGTGAAAAACTGTTTTTT.

The rearrangement links TRBV2 to TRBJ1-2; D remains unclear. Trimming removed 6 bases from V and 2 bases from J, with 10 bases in between. The CDR3 loop spans 13 amino acids. The V gene's germline CDR1 is SNHLY and CDR2 FYNNEI. CDR3 nucleotides: TGTGCCAGCAGGGGTGACAAGAACTATGGCTACACCTTC. Translation gives CASRGDKNYGYTF. The whole variable domain, filled in from reference TRBV2 and TRBJ1-2, reads EPEVTQTPSHQVTQMGQEVILRCVPISNHLYFYWYRQILGQKVEFLVSFYNNEISEKSEIFDDQFSVERPDGSNFTLKIRSTKLEDSAMYFCASRGDKNYGYTFGSGTRLTVV.

The chain joins TRBV6-5 to TRBJ1-1; D perhaps matches TRBD1 (6 bases). The CDR3 contains 15 residues. V lost 0 bases and J 1 base, leaving 9 bases between the germline ends. CDR1 is MNHEY and CDR2 is SVGAGI in the germline V gene. The CDR3 spells CASSYSGGPNTEAFF. CDR3 nucleotide sequence: TGTGCCAGCAGTTACTCTGGGGGGCCGAACACTGAAGCTTTCTTT.

The table lists this clone with a few counts. This chain links TRBV28 with TRBJ2-4; tentative D call: TRBD2 (6 bases). The CDR3 sequence is 16 residues long. V was clipped by 2 bases and J by 3 bases, with 14 bases between them. CDR1 and CDR2 from the germline V gene are MDHEN and SYDVKM. CDR3 loop: CASSLEMGGGKNIQYF. The CDR3 region has the DNA TGTGCCAGCAGTTTAGAAATGGGGGGAGGCAAAAACATTCAGTACTTC.

The V and J genes are TRBV5-1 and TRBJ2-1; TRBD2 aligns across 8 bases. Germline CDR1 reads SGHRS; CDR2 reads YFSETQ. Trimming cost V 0 bases and J 6 bases; bases outside gene matches: 5. The CDR3 consists of 15 residues. CDR3 in amino acids: CASSLGSGTINEQFF. The CDR3 nucleotides are TGCGCCAGCAGCTTGGGTAGCGGGACCATCAATGAGCAGTTCTTC.

This clone was found once. This chain joins TRBV4-2 and TRBJ2-5, with 11 bases lining up with TRBD2. Trimming removed 0 bases from V and 5 bases from J; junction bases left unmatched: 5. Germline CDR1 is LGHNA and CDR2 is YNFKEQ. The CDR3 spans 16 residues. The CDR3 DNA reads TGTGCCAGCAGCCAAGAGGGGGTAGCGGGAGGGGAGACCCAGTACTTC. Amino acids: CASSQEGVAGGETQYF.

The chain has TRBV5-1 and TRBJ1-2; TRBD1 aligns across 7 bases. The CDR3 covers 17 residues. The V and J ends lost 0 bases and 6 bases, in that order; junction bases with no gene match: 14. Germline lookup yields CDR1 SGHRS and CDR2 YFSETQ. The CDR3 DNA reads as TGCGCCAGCAGCTTGGGTCCCTTGACAGGGCGGTCGGATGGCTACACCTTC. As protein: CASSLGPLTGRSDGYTF.

A few counts support this clone. This rearrangement joins TRBV5-1 to TRBJ2-2; 7 bases match TRBD1. The germline CDR1 and CDR2 sequences are SGHRS and YFSETQ. This CDR3 spans 19 amino acids. V shed 4 bases, J shed 1 base, and the junction held 16 bases outside the gene matches. The CDR3 DNA reads TGCGCCAGCAGCGAAGCCGGGACAGTCCACATTATGAACACCGGGGAGCTGTTTTTT. As protein: CASSEAGTVHIMNTGELFF.

V gene TRBV28 combines with J gene TRBJ1-2, with a weak D call TRBD1 (5 bases). The CDR3 sequence is 14 residues long. Trimming removed 2 bases at V and 6 bases at J, with 13 bases between. The germline V gene encodes CDR1 MDHEN and CDR2 SYDVKM. CDR3 sequence reads: CASSLVRGTNGYTF. The CDR3 DNA is TGTGCCAGCAGTTTAGTCAGAGGGACTAATGGCTACACCTTC.

The gene calls are TRBV5-4 and TRBJ2-7, with D possibly matching TRBD1 (6 bases). The V gene lost 5 bases and the J gene lost 7 bases, with 19 bases spanning the gap. Germline V gene sequence: CDR1 SGHNT, CDR2 YYREEE (reference sequence). The CDR3 sequence is 14 residues long. In DNA, the CDR3 is TGTGCCAGCAGTAACGTCCGGGACACCGTTGAGCAGTACTTC. Translation: CASSNVRDTVEQYF.

This rearrangement joins TRBV18 to TRBJ2-7, with 10 bases aligning to TRBD2. CDR3 length: 15 amino acids. CDR1 is KGHSH, CDR2 LQKENI, per germline. V was clipped by 3 bases and J by 6 bases; unmatched bases: 8. This CDR3 is CASSPKSGGAGEQYF. The CDR3 DNA sequence: TGTGCCAGCTCACCGAAAAGCGGGGGGGCCGGCGAGCAGTACTTC.

V usage is TRBV30 and J usage is TRBJ2-7; D ambiguous. This CDR3 has 14 residues. Germline CDR1 and CDR2: GTSNPN and SVGIG (reference sequence). Trimming shortened V by 0 bases and J by 2 bases, and 11 bases separated the two germline ends. Here the CDR3 reads CAWSVSYEAYEQYF. Here the CDR3 DNA reads TGTGCCTGGAGTGTATCGTACGAAGCCTACGAGCAGTACTTC.

This clone is large by share. The CDR3 protein is CASSDTAGAGELFF. CDR3 bases: TGTGCCAGCAGTGATACCGCGGGCGCCGGGGAGCTGTTTTTT. The chain is built from TRBV6-5 and TRBJ2-2, with D possibly matching TRBD2 (5 bases). Germline V lookup: CDR1 MNHEY, CDR2 SVGAGI. CDR3 length equals 14 residues. The V end lost 5 bases, the J end lost 6 bases, and 13 bases lay between the germline ends.